This TCR beta chain was identified during a study of radiotherapy plus CTLA-4 blockade in lung cancer. Whole-study context: Of the patients, over 15% showed objective responses and about 30% attained disease control. Overall study results and limits: Expansion of tumor-derived TCR clones was observed in blood after radiotherapy plus ipilimumab.

As concerns this clone: Its antigen is as yet unknown.

Generated by immunoSEQ multiplex PCR, the TCRdb table keeps only in-frame clones and is missing some. The table has roughly 39,000 clones, about 70% seen once. J lost 7 bases, V lost 4 bases, and 8 bases had no gene match. Germline V lookup: CDR1 SGHTA, CDR2 FQGTGA. The CDR3 is 15 amino acids. The rearrangement joins TRBV7-3 to TRBJ2-1; 9 bases agree with TRBD1. The material sequenced was peripheral blood, taken from a patient treated with radiotherapy plus ipilimumab. The receptor was isolated from a human donor with non-small cell lung cancer who had stable disease on radiotherapy plus ipilimumab. The CDR3 protein is CASSSTGGGGNEQFF. DNA of the CDR3: TGTGCCAGCAGCTCGACAGGGGGAGGCGGAAATGAGCAGTTCTTC.